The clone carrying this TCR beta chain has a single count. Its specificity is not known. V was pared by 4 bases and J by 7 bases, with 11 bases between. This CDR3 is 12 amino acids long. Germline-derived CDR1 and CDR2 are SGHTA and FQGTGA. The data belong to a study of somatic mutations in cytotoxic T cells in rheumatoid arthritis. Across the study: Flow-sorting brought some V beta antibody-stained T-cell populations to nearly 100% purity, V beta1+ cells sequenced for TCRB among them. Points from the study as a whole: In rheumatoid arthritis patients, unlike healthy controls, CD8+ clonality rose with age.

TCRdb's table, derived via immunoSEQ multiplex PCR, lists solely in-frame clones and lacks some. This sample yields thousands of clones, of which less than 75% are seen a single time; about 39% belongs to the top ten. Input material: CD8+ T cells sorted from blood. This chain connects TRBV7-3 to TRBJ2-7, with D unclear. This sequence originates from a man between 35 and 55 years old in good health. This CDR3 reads CASSSGSSEQYF. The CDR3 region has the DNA TGTGCCAGCAGCTCCGGGTCGTCTGAGCAGTACTTC.